Presented here are 23 T cell receptor beta chains from one specimen sequenced in a study of glioma-infiltrating T cells after dendritic cell vaccination (dated by TCRdb to the mid-2010s). The library came from the immunoSEQ multiplex PCR assay. TCRdb holds this immuneACCESS table with in-frame rearrangements only. Some clones are missing; in checked studies, unresolved V genes explain under half, and the rest has no known cause. In all, the sample holds 85,000 or so clones, and 85% of those were seen once. More than 8% of the sample lies in the top ten. The time point label for this specimen denotes: after dendritic cell vaccination, including at tumor progression/relapse. This sample comprised blood, obtained after dendritic cell vaccination. The source of these receptors is a human donor with glioblastoma.

The chain carries TRBV12-1 and TRBJ2-7; TRBD2 reflects the table's D call only, with no check against the DNA. TRBV12-1 is annotated as a pseudogene. The CDR3 runs to 12 residues. The CDR3 DNA reads as TGTGCCAGCGAGGGCCAGGACTACGAGCAGTACTTC. It codes for CASEGQDYEQYF.

The chain recombines TRBV9 with TRBJ2-3; 11 bases agree with TRBD2. This CDR3 region has 15 residues. J lost 2 bases, V lost 4 bases, and 3 bases had no gene match. Germline CDR1 is SGDLS and CDR2 is YYNGEE. The CDR3 bases are TGTGCCAGCAGCCGACTAGCGGGAATCACAGATACGCAGTATTTT. It encodes CASSRLAGITDTQYF.

This chain links TRBV10-3 with TRBJ2-5; 8 nucleotides line up with TRBD1. The CDR3 extends over 16 amino acids. Trimming cost V 0 bases and J 3 bases; bases outside gene matches: 6. Germline V lookup: CDR1 ENHRY, CDR2 SYGVKD. The CDR3 protein is CAISESDRGREETQYF. CDR3 DNA sequence: TGTGCCATCAGTGAGTCAGACAGGGGTAGGGAAGAGACCCAGTACTTC.

Only a few counts were recorded for this clone. The V gene is TRBV11-2, the J gene TRBJ2-7; 7 bases fit TRBD2. This CDR3 contains 15 residues. V trimming: 4 bases; J trimming: 0 bases; junction bases outside the gene matches: 6. The germline gives CDR1 SGHAT, CDR2 FQNNGV. CDR3 coding DNA: TGTGCCAGCAGCTACCGGGAGGTTAGCTCCTACGAGCAGTACTTC. It translates to CASSYREVSSYEQYF.

This sequence joins TRBV7-6 and TRBJ2-1, with TRBD2 as a possible D gene (5 bases). The ends were cut back, 1 base at V and 0 bases at J, with 10 bases in the middle. Germline CDR1 reads SGHVS; CDR2 reads FNYEAQ. The CDR3 covers 16 residues. The CDR3 coding sequence is TGTGCCAGCAGCTTAGGAGGGATCAGCTCCTACAATGAGCAGTTCTTC. This gives the protein CASSLGGISSYNEQFF.

The CDR3 here is CASLERTGYNEQFF. Here the CDR3 DNA reads TGTGCCAGTTTGGAACGGACAGGTTACAATGAGCAGTTCTTC. The V and J genes are TRBV6-1 and TRBJ2-1; 7 bases align to TRBD1. The CDR3 runs to 14 residues. V lost 9 bases and J lost 4; bases outside the gene matches: 9. Germline V gene sequence: CDR1 MNHNS, CDR2 SASEGT.

The chain has TRBV7-9 and TRBJ1-6; no clear D gene. The CDR3 runs 13 residues. The V gene's germline CDR1 is SEHNR and CDR2 FQNEAQ (reference sequence). Between the trimmed V and J ends, which lost 5 bases and 8 bases, there was a span of 10 bases. The CDR3 DNA reads as TGTGCCAGCAGCCAAGTAAGAGATTCACCCCTCCACTTT. Its translation: CASSQVRDSPLHF.

V and J are TRBV28 and TRBJ2-7; TRBD1 matches 11 bases. The CDR3 loop spans 15 amino acids. Germline V gene lookup returns CDR1 MDHEN and CDR2 SYDVKM. Trimming removed 4 bases from V and 4 bases from J; junction bases left unmatched: 6. The CDR3 region is CASSYAGTGGYEQYF. Here the CDR3 DNA reads TGTGCCAGCAGTTACGCCGGGACAGGGGGGTACGAGCAGTACTTC.

This clone was detected once. This chain links TRBV6-1 with TRBJ2-7, with D perhaps matching TRBD1 (5 bases). This CDR3 is built from 13 residues. V lost 4 bases and J lost 2, with 9 bases in between. CDR1 is MNHNS, CDR2 SASEGT, per germline. The CDR3 sequence: CASSVDSPYEQYF. The CDR3 nucleotides are TGTGCCAGCAGTGTCGACAGTCCCTACGAGCAGTACTTC.

This chain uses TRBV5-1 with TRBJ2-3; possible D gene TRBD1, 5 bases. Germline CDR1 reads SGHRS; CDR2 reads YFSETQ. V was shortened by 0 bases and J by 0 bases, with 14 bases between the two germline ends. This CDR3 region has 17 residues. The CDR3 region has the DNA TGCGCCAGCAGCTTGGATCAGGGATCCTATAGCACAGATACGCAGTATTTT. Protein: CASSLDQGSYSTDTQYF.

This clone was observed a single time. The V and J genes are TRBV7-9 and TRBJ1-1, with TRBD1 matching over 7 bases. From germline, CDR1 is SEHNR and CDR2 FQNEAQ (reference sequence). V dropped 3 bases and J dropped 7; count of bases not matched to a gene: 5. This CDR3 region has 13 residues. The chain's CDR3 is CASSLRGQGEAFF. Written as DNA, the CDR3 is TGTGCCAGCAGCTTGAGGGGGCAGGGTGAAGCTTTCTTT.

This sequence joins TRBV15 and TRBJ2-7; 7 nucleotides agree with TRBD2. From germline, CDR1 is LNHNV and CDR2 YYDKDF (reference sequence). CDR3 length: 16 amino acids. The trim removed 0 bases at V and 5 bases at J, leaving 10 bases unmatched. In nucleotides, the CDR3 is TGTGCCACCAGCAGAGATCGGGATAGCGGGCGTCACGAGCAGTACTTC. Protein sequence: CATSRDRDSGRHEQYF. Complete variable domain (other parts from reference TRBV15 and TRBJ2-7): DAMVIQNPRYQVTQFGKPVTLSCSQTLNHNVMYWYQQKSSQAPKLLFHYYDKDFNNEADTPDNFQSRRPNTSFCFLDIRSPGLGDTAMYLCATSRDRDSGRHEQYFGPGTRLTVT.

V and J are TRBV19 and TRBJ2-5, with D possibly TRBD1 on 6 matching bases. Germline V gene sequence: CDR1 LNHDA, CDR2 SQIVND (reference sequence). V dropped 2 bases and J dropped 3 bases, with 13 bases sitting between them. The CDR3 sequence is 15 residues long. DNA of the CDR3: TGTGCCAGTAGTATAAATACAGGGAAAAAAGAGACCCAGTACTTC. This translates into CASSINTGKKETQYF.

This sequence joins TRBV19 and TRBJ1-6; D not certain. Germline-derived CDR1 and CDR2 are LNHDA and SQIVND (reference sequence). The CDR3 is 14 amino acids. Trimming left V 4 bases short and J 8 bases short, with 12 bases between. This CDR3 is CASSTQVTHSPLHF. The CDR3 DNA sequence: TGTGCCAGTAGTACTCAGGTTACTCATTCACCCCTCCACTTT.

The chain carries TRBV18 and TRBJ1-1; TRBD1 matches 8 bases. V was clipped by 1 base and J by 5 bases; unmatched bases: 9. Germline V gene lookup returns CDR1 KGHSH and CDR2 LQKENI. The length of the CDR3 is 16 residues. The CDR3 region has the DNA TGTGCCAGCTCACCACTCCATCAGGGGGCCGGTACTGAAGCTTTCTTT. Protein product: CASSPLHQGAGTEAFF. Full variable domain (remainder filled in from reference TRBV18 and TRBJ1-1): NAGVMQNPRHLVRRRGQEARLRCSPMKGHSHVYWYRQLPEEGLKFMVYLQKENIIDESGMPKERFSAEFPKEGPSILRIQQVVRGDSAAYFCASSPLHQGAGTEAFFGQGTRLTVV.

V gene TRBV29-1 combines with J gene TRBJ2-3, with D tentatively TRBD1 (6 bases). V was shortened by 8 bases and J by 1 base, with 28 bases between the two germline ends. CDR1 and CDR2 (germline): SQVTM, ANQGSEA. The CDR3 is 18 residues long. The CDR3 is CSHKLGQGTAYGTDTQYF. The CDR3 DNA sequence: TGCAGCCACAAGCTAGGGCAGGGGACCGCTTATGGCACAGATACGCAGTATTTT.

This chain links TRBV28 with TRBJ2-7, with TRBD1 identical over 10 bases. The CDR3 is made up of 16 amino acids. Germline V lookup: CDR1 MDHEN, CDR2 SYDVKM. V lost 4 bases to trimming and J lost 2 bases; unmatched junction nucleotides: 8. The CDR3 DNA follows: TGTGCCAGCAGTTCCCTCGGGACAGGGGTTACCTACGAGCAGTACTTC. It codes for CASSSLGTGVTYEQYF.

The chain uses TRBV28 and TRBJ2-1; perhaps TRBD1 as D (6 bases). Germline loops: CDR1 MDHEN, CDR2 SYDVKM. The CDR3 spans 16 residues. V was pared by 3 bases and J by 6 bases, with 18 bases between. CDR3 nucleotides: TGTGCCAGCAGTTTGACGTCCGGGACAAGGAGCAATGAGCAGTTCTTC. Encoded protein: CASSLTSGTRSNEQFF.

The chain recombines TRBV7-2 with TRBJ2-7, with D perhaps matching TRBD1 (5 bases). CDR3 length: 15 amino acids. Trimming removed 5 bases at V and 2 bases at J, with 16 bases between. Germline CDR1 SGHTA, CDR2 FQGNSA. CDR3 region: CASSPRVPDPYEQYF. DNA of the CDR3: TGTGCCAGCAGCCCCAGGGTACCCGACCCCTACGAGCAGTACTTC.

The chain links TRBV15 to TRBJ2-3; 8 bases agree with TRBD2. V lost 4 bases, J lost 6 bases, and 6 bases stayed unmatched. Germline CDR1 and CDR2: LNHNV and YYDKDF (reference sequence). The CDR3 is made up of 14 amino acids. CDR3 protein: CATSTGLEVDTQYF. CDR3 bases: TGTGCCACCAGCACGGGACTAGAGGTTGATACGCAGTATTTT. The complete variable domain, with remaining parts taken from reference TRBV15 and TRBJ2-3, reads DAMVIQNPRYQVTQFGKPVTLSCSQTLNHNVMYWYQQKSSQAPKLLFHYYDKDFNNEADTPDNFQSRRPNTSFCFLDIRSPGLGDTAMYLCATSTGLEVDTQYFGPGTRLTVL.

The chain couples TRBV18 to TRBJ2-3, with D tentatively TRBD2 (6 bases). Germline CDR1 KGHSH, CDR2 LQKENI. Trimming cost V 2 bases and J 2 bases, with 14 bases left between them. The CDR3 extends over 16 amino acids. CDR3 coding DNA: TGTGCCAGCTCACCATCGGGGCGGGGACTCACAGATACGCAGTATTTT. It encodes CASSPSGRGLTDTQYF.

The rearrangement uses TRBV27 and TRBJ2-3; D uncertain. With 8 bases removed from V and 6 bases from J, the gap between germline ends came to 21 bases. The CDR3 extends over 15 amino acids. Germline loops: CDR1 MNHEY, CDR2 SMNVEV (reference sequence). The CDR3 DNA reads TGTGCCAGCGCTCCCTTCGCTAACCCCGCGGATACGCAGTATTTT. It encodes CASAPFANPADTQYF.

V gene TRBV7-8 combines with J gene TRBJ1-5; no clear D gene. Germline CDR1 is SGHVS and CDR2 is FQNEAQ. This CDR3 is built from 16 residues. The V end was cut by 2 bases, the J end by 0 bases, with 11 bases between. CDR3 DNA: TGTGCCAGCAGCTTAAGTCCAGCGAATAGCAATCAGCCCCAGCATTTT. Translating gives CASSLSPANSNQPQHF.